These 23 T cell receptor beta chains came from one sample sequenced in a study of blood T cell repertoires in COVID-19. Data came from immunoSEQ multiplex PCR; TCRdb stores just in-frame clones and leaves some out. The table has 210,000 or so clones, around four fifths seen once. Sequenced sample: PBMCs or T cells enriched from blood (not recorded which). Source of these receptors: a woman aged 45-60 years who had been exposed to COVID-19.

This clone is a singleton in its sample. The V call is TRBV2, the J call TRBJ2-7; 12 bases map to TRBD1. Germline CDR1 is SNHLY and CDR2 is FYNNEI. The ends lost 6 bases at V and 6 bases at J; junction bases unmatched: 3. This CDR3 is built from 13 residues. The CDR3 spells CASRGTGGAEQYF. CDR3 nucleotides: TGTGCCAGCAGGGGGACAGGGGGCGCCGAGCAGTACTTC.

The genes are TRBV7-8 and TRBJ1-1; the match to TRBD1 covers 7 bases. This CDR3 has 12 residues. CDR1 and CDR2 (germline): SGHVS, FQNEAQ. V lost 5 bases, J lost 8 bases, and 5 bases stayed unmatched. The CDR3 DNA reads TGTGCCAGCAGCCCCCAGGGGGTCGAAGCTTTCTTT. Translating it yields CASSPQGVEAFF.

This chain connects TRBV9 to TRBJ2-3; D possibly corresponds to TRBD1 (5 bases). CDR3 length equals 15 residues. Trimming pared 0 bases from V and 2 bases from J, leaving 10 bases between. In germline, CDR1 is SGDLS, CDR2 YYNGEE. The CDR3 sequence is CASSVGGASTDTQYF. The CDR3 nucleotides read TGTGCCAGCAGCGTAGGTGGGGCTTCCACAGATACGCAGTATTTT.

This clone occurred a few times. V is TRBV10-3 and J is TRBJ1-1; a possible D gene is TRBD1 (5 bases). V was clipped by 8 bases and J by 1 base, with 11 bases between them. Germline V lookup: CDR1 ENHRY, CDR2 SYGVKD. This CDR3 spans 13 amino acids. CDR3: CAIQTERNTEAFF. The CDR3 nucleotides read TGTGCCATCCAGACAGAAAGGAACACTGAAGCTTTCTTT.

In nucleotides, the CDR3 is TGCGCCAGCAAAGCGTTCAGCTCTGGAAACACCATATATTTT. Protein: CASKAFSSGNTIYF. The genes are TRBV10-2 and TRBJ1-3; no definite D call. This CDR3 has 14 amino acids. Germline V CDR1 and CDR2: WSHSY, SAAADI. Trimming cost V 7 bases and J 0 bases, with 10 bases left between them.

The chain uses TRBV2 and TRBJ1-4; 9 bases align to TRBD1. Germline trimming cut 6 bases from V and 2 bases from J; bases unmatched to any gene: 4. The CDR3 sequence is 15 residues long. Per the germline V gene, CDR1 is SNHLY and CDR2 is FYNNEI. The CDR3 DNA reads TGTGCCAGCAGGGGACAGGGCCTGACTAATGAAAAACTGTTTTTT. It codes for CASRGQGLTNEKLFF.

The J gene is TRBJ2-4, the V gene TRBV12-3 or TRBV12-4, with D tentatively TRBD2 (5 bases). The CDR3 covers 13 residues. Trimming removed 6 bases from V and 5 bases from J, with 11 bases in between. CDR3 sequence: CASSPDGENIQYF. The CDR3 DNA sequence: TGTGCCAGCAGCCCCGACGGGGAAAACATTCAGTACTTC.

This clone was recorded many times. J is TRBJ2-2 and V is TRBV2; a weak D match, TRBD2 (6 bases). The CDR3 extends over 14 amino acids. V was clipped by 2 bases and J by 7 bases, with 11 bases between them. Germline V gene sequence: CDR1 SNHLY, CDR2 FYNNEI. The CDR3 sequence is CASSETGVNGELFF. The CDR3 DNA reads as TGTGCCAGCAGTGAAACGGGGGTAAACGGGGAGCTGTTTTTT.

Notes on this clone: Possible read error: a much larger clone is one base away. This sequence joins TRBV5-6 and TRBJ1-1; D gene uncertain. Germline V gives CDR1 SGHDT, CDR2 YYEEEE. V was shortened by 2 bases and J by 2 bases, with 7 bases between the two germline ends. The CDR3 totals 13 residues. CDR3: CASSFGDNTEAFF. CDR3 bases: TGTGCCAGCAGCTTCGGAGATAACACTGAAGCTTTCTTT.

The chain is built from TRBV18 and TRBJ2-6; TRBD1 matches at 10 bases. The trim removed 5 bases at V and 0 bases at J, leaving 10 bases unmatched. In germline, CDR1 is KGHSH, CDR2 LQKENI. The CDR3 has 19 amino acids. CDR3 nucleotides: TGTGCCAGCTCAACGCGCGGGACAGGGGAAGTCTCTGGGGCCAACGTCCTGACTTTC. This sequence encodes CASSTRGTGEVSGANVLTF.

In DNA, the CDR3 is TGTGCCAGCAGTTTAACCCGAGGAGTGGAGACCCAGTACTTC. Residues: CASSLTRGVETQYF. The chain carries TRBV27 and TRBJ2-5; no clear D. This CDR3 contains 14 residues. Germline CDR1 MNHEY, CDR2 SMNVEV (reference sequence). Trimming cost V 2 bases and J 5 bases, with 12 bases left between them.

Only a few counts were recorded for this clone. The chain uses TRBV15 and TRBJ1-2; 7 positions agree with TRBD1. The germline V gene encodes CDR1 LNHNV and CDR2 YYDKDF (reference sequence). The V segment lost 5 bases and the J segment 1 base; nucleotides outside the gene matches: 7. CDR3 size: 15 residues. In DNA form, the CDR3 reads TGTGCCACCAGCCCCAGGGGGATGGTTAACTATGGCTACACCTTC. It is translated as CATSPRGMVNYGYTF. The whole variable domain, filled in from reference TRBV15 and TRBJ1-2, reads DAMVIQNPRYQVTQFGKPVTLSCSQTLNHNVMYWYQQKSSQAPKLLFHYYDKDFNNEADTPDNFQSRRPNTSFCFLDIRSPGLGDTAMYLCATSPRGMVNYGYTFGSGTRLTVV.

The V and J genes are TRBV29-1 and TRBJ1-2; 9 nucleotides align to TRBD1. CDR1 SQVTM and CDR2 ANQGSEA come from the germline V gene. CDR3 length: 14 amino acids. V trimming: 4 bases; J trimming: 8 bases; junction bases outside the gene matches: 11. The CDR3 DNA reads TGCAGCGTTGGAGCTGGGGGACAGGGTGCGGGCTACACCTTC. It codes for CSVGAGGQGAGYTF.

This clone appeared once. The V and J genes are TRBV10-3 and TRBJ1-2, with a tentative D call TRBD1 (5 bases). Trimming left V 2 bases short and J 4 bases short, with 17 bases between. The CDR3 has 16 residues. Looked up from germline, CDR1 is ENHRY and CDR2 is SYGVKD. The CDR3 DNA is TGTGCCATCAGTGAGGGGGCCCAGGGTAAGGGCTATGGCTACACCTTC. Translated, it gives CAISEGAQGKGYGYTF.

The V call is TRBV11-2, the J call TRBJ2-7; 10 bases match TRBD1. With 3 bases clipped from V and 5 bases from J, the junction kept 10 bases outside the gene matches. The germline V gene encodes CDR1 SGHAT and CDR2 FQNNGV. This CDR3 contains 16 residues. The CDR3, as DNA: TGTGCCAGCAGCTTGAGCGGGGGACAGGGGTTGGACGAGCAGTACTTC. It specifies CASSLSGGQGLDEQYF. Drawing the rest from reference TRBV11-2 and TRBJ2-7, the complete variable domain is EAGVAQSPRYKIIEKRQSVAFWCNPISGHATLYWYQQILGQGPKLLIQFQNNGVVDDSQLPKDRFSAERLKGVDSTLKIQPAKLEDSAVYLCASSLSGGQGLDEQYFGPGTRLTVT.

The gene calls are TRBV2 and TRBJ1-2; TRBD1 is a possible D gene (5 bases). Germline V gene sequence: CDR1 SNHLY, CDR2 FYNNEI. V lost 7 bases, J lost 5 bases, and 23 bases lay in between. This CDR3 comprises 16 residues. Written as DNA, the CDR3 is TGTGCCAGCACCCCCGAAGGAGACAGCTACCTTTATGGCTACACCTTC. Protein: CASTPEGDSYLYGYTF.

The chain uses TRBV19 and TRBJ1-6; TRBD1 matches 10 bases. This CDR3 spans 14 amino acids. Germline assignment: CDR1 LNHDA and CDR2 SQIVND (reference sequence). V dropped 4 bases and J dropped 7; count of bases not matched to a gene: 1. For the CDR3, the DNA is TGTGCCAGTAGTACGGGACAGGGGAATTCACCCCTCCACTTT. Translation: CASSTGQGNSPLHF. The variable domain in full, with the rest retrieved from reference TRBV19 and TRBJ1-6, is DGGITQSPKYLFRKEGQNVTLSCEQNLNHDAMYWYRQDPGQGLRLIYYSQIVNDFQKGDIAEGYSVSREKKESFPLTVTSAQKNPTAFYLCASSTGQGNSPLHFGNGTRLTVT.

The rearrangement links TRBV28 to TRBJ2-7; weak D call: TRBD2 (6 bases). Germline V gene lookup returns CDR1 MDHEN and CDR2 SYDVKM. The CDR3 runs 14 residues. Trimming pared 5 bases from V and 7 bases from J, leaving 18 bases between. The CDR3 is CASSPNGGVGEQYF. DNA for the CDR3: TGTGCCAGCAGTCCGAACGGGGGTGTCGGGGAGCAGTACTTC. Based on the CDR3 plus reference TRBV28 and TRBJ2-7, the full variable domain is DVKVTQSSRYLVKRTGEKVFLECVQDMDHENMFWYRQDPGLGLRLIYFSYDVKMKEKGDIPEGYSVSREKKERFSLILESASTNQTSMYLCASSPNGGVGEQYFGPGTRLTVT.

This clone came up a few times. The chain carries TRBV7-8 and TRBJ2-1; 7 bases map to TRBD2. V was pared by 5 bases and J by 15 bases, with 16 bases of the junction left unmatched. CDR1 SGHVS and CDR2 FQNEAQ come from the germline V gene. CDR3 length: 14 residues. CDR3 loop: CASSTSGGAVPPFF. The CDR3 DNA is TGTGCCAGCAGCACCTCGGGGGGAGCGGTCCCCCCGTTCTTC. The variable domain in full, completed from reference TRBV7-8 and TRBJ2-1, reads GAGVSQSPRYKVAKRGQDVALRCDPISGHVSLFWYQQALGQGPEFLTYFQNEAQLDKSGLPSDRFFAERPEGSVSTLKIQRTQQEDSAVYLCASSTSGGAVPPFFGPGTRLTVL.

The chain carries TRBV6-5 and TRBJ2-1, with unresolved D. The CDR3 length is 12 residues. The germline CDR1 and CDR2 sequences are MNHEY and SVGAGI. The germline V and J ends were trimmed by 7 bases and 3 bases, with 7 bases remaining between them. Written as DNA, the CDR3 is TGTGCCAGCAATTCGGGCTACAATGAGCAGTTCTTC. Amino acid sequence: CASNSGYNEQFF.

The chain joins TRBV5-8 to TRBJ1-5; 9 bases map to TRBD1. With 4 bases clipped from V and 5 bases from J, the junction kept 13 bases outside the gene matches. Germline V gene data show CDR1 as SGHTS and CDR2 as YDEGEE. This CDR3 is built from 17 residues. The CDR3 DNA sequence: TGTGCCAGCAGCAAGGGGGACAGGGACATACTATATCAGCCCCAGCATTTT. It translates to CASSKGDRDILYQPQHF.

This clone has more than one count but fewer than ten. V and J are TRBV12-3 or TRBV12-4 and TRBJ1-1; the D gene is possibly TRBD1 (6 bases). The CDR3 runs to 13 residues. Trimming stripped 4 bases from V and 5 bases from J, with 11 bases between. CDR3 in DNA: TGTGCCAGCAGTTCTGACAGGACGACTGAAGCTTTCTTT. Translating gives CASSSDRTTEAFF.

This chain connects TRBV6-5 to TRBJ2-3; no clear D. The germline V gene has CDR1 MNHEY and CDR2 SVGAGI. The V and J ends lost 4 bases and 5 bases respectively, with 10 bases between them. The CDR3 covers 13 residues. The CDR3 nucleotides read TGTGCCAGCAGTTTGTCATTTCAAGATACGCAGTATTTT. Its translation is CASSLSFQDTQYF.